This is a list of T cell receptor beta chains from one sample in a study of shared clonotypes between healthy human individuals. Profiling relied on immunoSEQ multiplex PCR, and the TCRdb table lists in-frame clones only, not all of them. The data show around 2.3 million clones, about 94% seen once. Input material: naive CD4+ T cells sorted from blood. These TCRs come from a man between 18 and 29 years old in good health. Both conserved end residues are part of each CDR3. The D gene is left open where the match is weak. The listing skips clone size in some rows; elsewhere it reads once, few, many or a size class.

>NA|TRBJ2-5|TRBV6-1|NA
CASSVALPGKETQYF
TGTGCCAGCAGTGTTGCACTACCCGGCAAGGAGACCCAGTACTTC
>NA|TRBJ2-5|TRBV9|NA
CASSSGQETQYF
TGTGCCAGCAGCTCGGGACAAGAGACCCAGTACTTC
>NA|TRBJ2-1|TRBV10-3|TRBD2
CAISKIPLAGADNEQFF
TGTGCCATCAGCAAAATCCCACTAGCGGGAGCCGACAATGAGCAGTTCTTC
>NA|TRBJ2-2|TRBV6-6|TRBD2
CASSFSGSRAGELFF
TGTGCCAGCAGTTTTAGCGGGTCTAGGGCCGGGGAGCTGTTTTTT
>NA|TRBJ2-5|TRBV29-1|NA
CSVEETQYF
TGCAGCGTTGAAGAGACCCAGTACTTC
>NA|TRBJ2-7|TRBV4-1|NA
CASSQGLSGEQYF
TGCGCCAGCAGCCAAGGGCTATCGGGGGAGCAGTACTTC
>NA|TRBJ1-1|TRBV4-1|TRBD1
CASSQRQGPTEAFF
TGCGCCAGCAGCCAAAGACAGGGGCCCACTGAAGCTTTCTTT
>NA|TRBJ1-5|TRBV15|NA
CATSGLQGNQPQHF
TGTGCCACCAGCGGGTTACAGGGCAATCAGCCCCAGCATTTT
>NA|TRBJ2-5|TRBV9|TRBD2
CASSPLGLAGQETQYF
TGTGCCAGCAGCCCCCTAGGACTAGCGGGGCAAGAGACCCAGTACTTC
>NA|TRBJ2-5|TRBV5-4|TRBD1
CASSSSGGGWAQYF
TGTGCCAGCAGCTCCTCAGGGGGTGGTTGGGCCCAGTACTTC
>once|TRBJ1-2|TRBV6-1|NA
CASSERGYGANYGYTF
TGTGCCAGCAGTGAGCGGGGGTACGGAGCTAACTATGGCTACACCTTC
>NA|TRBJ2-7|TRBV6-6|NA
CASSPGGGGLEQYF
TGTGCCAGCAGTCCCGGGGGCGGCGGGCTCGAGCAGTACTTC
>NA|TRBJ2-1|TRBV5-1|TRBD1
CASSPLTGGSNEQFF
TGCGCCAGCAGCCCGTTGACAGGGGGGTCCAATGAGCAGTTCTTC
>few|TRBJ1-5|TRBV2|NA
CASSFQGSPQHF
TGTGCCAGCAGTTTTCAGGGTTCGCCCCAGCATTTT
>NA|TRBJ1-2|TRBV29-1|NA
CSVGDGRNYGYTF
TGCAGCGTTGGGGACGGCCGAAACTATGGCTACACCTTC
>NA|TRBJ2-3|TRBV15|TRBD1
CATRQGESDRITDTQYF
TGTGCCACGCGACAGGGGGAAAGTGATCGGATCACAGATACGCAGTATTTT
>NA|TRBJ2-7|TRBV28|NA
CASSLPGVRSYEQYF
TGTGCCAGCAGTTTGCCGGGGGTTCGTTCCTACGAGCAGTACTTC
>NA|TRBJ2-1|TRBV29-1|NA
CSVDLAGRAAEQFF
TGCAGCGTTGACCTGGCGGGCAGGGCGGCTGAGCAGTTCTTC
>NA|TRBJ2-1|TRBV28|NA
CASSRTSQGREQFF
TGTGCCAGCAGCCGAACCAGCCAGGGGCGGGAGCAGTTCTTC
>NA|TRBJ1-3|TRBV6-5|NA
CASSTPAINTIYF
TGTGCCAGCAGTACCCCGGCTATAAACACCATATATTTT
>NA|TRBJ1-5|TRBV19|NA
CASSGQSGIRPQHF
TGTGCCAGTAGTGGACAGTCCGGGATACGGCCCCAGCATTTT
>NA|TRBJ1-1|TRBV30|TRBD1
CAWTYRGDTEAFF
TGTGCCTGGACCTACAGGGGGGACACTGAAGCTTTCTTT
>NA|TRBJ2-5|TRBV5-4|TRBD1
CASSTGQGETQYF
TGTGCCAGCAGCACCGGACAGGGAGAGACCCAGTACTTC
>NA|TRBJ2-7|TRBV27|NA
CASSPRTLYEQYF
TGTGCCAGCAGTCCACGGACCCTTTACGAGCAGTACTTC
>NA|TRBJ1-5|TRBV7-2|TRBD1
CASSLNLRQGRHF
TGTGCCAGCAGCTTAAACTTACGACAGGGCCGGCATTTT
>NA|TRBJ2-6|TRBV6-4|NA
CASSWTVGANVLTF
TGTGCCAGCAGTTGGACAGTCGGGGCCAACGTCCTGACTTTC
>NA|TRBJ2-5|TRBV10-3|NA
CAISEYRQETQYF
TGTGCCATCAGTGAGTACCGGCAAGAGACCCAGTACTTC
>NA|TRBJ1-5|TRBV19|NA
CASSIPSGQGLKYQPQHF
TGTGCCAGTAGTATACCCTCAGGCCAGGGGCTAAAATATCAGCCCCAGCATTTT
>NA|TRBJ1-6|TRBV7-3|NA
CASSPGTAGSKDSPLHF
TGTGCCAGCAGCCCAGGTACGGCCGGGTCTAAAGATTCACCCCTCCACTTT
>NA|TRBJ2-2|TRBV2|NA
CASSGTRRTGELFF
TGTGCCAGCTCCGGGACCAGGCGGACCGGGGAGCTGTTTTTT
>NA|TRBJ2-7|TRBV19|TRBD2
CASRQSTSGAYEQYF
TGTGCCAGCCGACAATCGACTAGCGGAGCCTACGAGCAGTACTTC
>NA|TRBJ1-6|TRBV7-2|NA
CASSLQVEAYASPLHF
TGTGCCAGCAGCCTCCAGGTTGAGGCCTACGCCTCACCCCTCCACTTT
>once|TRBJ1-1|TRBV7-2|NA
CASSLRKGVEAFF
TGTGCCAGCAGCCTTCGTAAGGGGGTTGAAGCTTTCTTT
>NA|TRBJ1-2|TRBV11-2|TRBD1
CASSSPRTGPGYTF
TGTGCCAGCAGCTCACCCAGGACAGGGCCTGGCTACACCTTC